The 18 T cell receptor beta chains below come from one sample, sequenced in a study of cytomegalovirus exposure and HLA in healthy donors. In the PCR, 60 Vbeta and 13 Jbeta primers were used. Generated by immunoSEQ multiplex PCR, the TCRdb table keeps only in-frame clones and is missing some. Of 150,000 or so clones in the sample, over 60% are singletons; the top ten hold 1.5% to 2%. The sample was PBMCs. Receptor source: a woman between 18 and 30 years old in good health and CMV-seronegative.

For the CDR3, the DNA is TGTGCCAGCAGCGCTCCTCAAGGGACTTTAGCCACAGATACGCAGTATTTT. This encodes CASSAPQGTLATDTQYF. J is TRBJ2-3 and V is TRBV7-2; possibly TRBD2 for D (6 bases). CDR1 SGHTA and CDR2 FQGNSA come from the germline V gene. Trimming removed 5 bases from V and 2 bases from J, with 20 bases in between. The CDR3 runs 17 residues. Supplemented by reference TRBV7-2 and TRBJ2-3, the full variable domain reads GAGVSQSPSNKVTEKGKDVELRCDPISGHTALYWYRQSLGQGLEFLIYFQGNSAPDKSGLPSDRFSAERTGGSVSTLTIQRTQQEDSAVYLCASSAPQGTLATDTQYFGPGTRLTVL.

This clone was found once. The chain joins TRBV4-1 to TRBJ2-5, with 8 bases lining up with TRBD1. The last part of the DNA fits TRBJ2-7 better; the J call may be wrong. The CDR3 covers 17 residues. In germline, CDR1 is MGHRA, CDR2 YSYEKL. CDR3 bases: TGCGCCAGCAGCCAAACCAAAGACAGGGGAATGACCTACGAGCAGTACTTC. This sequence encodes CASSQTKDRGMTYEQYF.

The J gene is TRBJ1-2, the V gene TRBV7-2, with 9 bases that match TRBD1. The J segment lost 2 bases and the V segment lost 4 bases, leaving 5 bases of the junction unmatched. The length of the CDR3 is 15 residues. Germline V gene data show CDR1 as SGHTA and CDR2 as FQGNSA. CDR3 sequence: CASSSGQGPNYGYTF. For the CDR3, the DNA is TGTGCCAGCAGCTCGGGACAGGGCCCGAACTATGGCTACACCTTC.

The chain couples TRBV9 to TRBJ1-1, with a possible D match to TRBD1 (6 bases). This CDR3 is built from 17 residues. Germline CDR1 and CDR2: SGDLS and YYNGEE. Trimming left V 0 bases short and J 1 base short, with 16 bases between. The CDR3 bases are TGTGCCAGCAGCGTAGCTACGGGAGGGGGGGGGAACACTGAAGCTTTCTTT. Amino acids: CASSVATGGGGNTEAFF.

The chain recombines TRBV7-5 with TRBJ1-5; the D call in the table, TRBD1, was not verified against the DNA. TRBV7-5 is termed a pseudogene. CDR3 length: 16 residues. The CDR3 protein is CVRSLSLRASNQPQHF. CDR3 nucleotides: TGTGTCAGAAGCTTAAGTCTCAGGGCGAGCAATCAGCCCCAGCATTTT.

V gene TRBV6-4 combines with J gene TRBJ2-7; D might be TRBD2 (6 bases). CDR1 and CDR2 (germline): MRHNA, SNTAGT. There are 13 residues in the CDR3. Trimming cost V 5 bases and J 6 bases, with 14 bases left between them. CDR3 nucleotides: TGTGCCAGCAGTAATAAGGAGGGAGGCGAGCAGTACTTC. Translation: CASSNKEGGEQYF.

The table lists this clone with a count of one. This chain joins TRBV7-2 and TRBJ2-1; D unresolved. Trimming took off 4 bases at V and 0 bases at J, with 10 bases between the two ends. This CDR3 region has 15 residues. The germline V gene encodes CDR1 SGHTA and CDR2 FQGNSA. The CDR3 is CASSSAVSSYNEQFF. CDR3 sequence (DNA): TGTGCCAGCAGCTCTGCGGTAAGCTCCTACAATGAGCAGTTCTTC.

This chain connects TRBV6-1 to TRBJ1-2; the D is unclear. Trimming pared 4 bases from V and 3 bases from J, leaving 18 bases between. This CDR3 has 16 residues. CDR1 and CDR2 (germline): MNHNS, SASEGT. CDR3 nucleotide sequence: TGTGCCAGCAGTGCCTTAAAGAGACCCCGGGACTATGGCTACACCTTC. As protein: CASSALKRPRDYGYTF.

The table lists this clone with a few counts. The CDR3 protein is CASSGNRGLVFYGYTF. The CDR3 coding sequence is TGTGCCAGCAGTGGGAACAGGGGACTTGTGTTCTATGGCTACACCTTC. V is TRBV2 and J is TRBJ1-2, with 7 bases matching TRBD1. Germline V CDR1 and CDR2: SNHLY, FYNNEI. The CDR3 has 16 amino acids. V shed 4 bases, J shed 4 bases, and the junction held 12 bases outside the gene matches.

This chain links TRBV9 with TRBJ2-5; a weak D match, TRBD2 (6 bases). The DNA matches TRBJ2-7 better at its end, which makes the J call doubtful. The germline gives CDR1 SGDLS, CDR2 YYNGEE. The CDR3 extends over 14 amino acids. The CDR3 coding sequence is TGTGCCAGCAGCGCCGGGACTTCACCCTACGAGCAGTACTTC. This sequence encodes CASSAGTSPYEQYF.

The rearrangement joins TRBV7-2 to TRBJ2-1; D remains unclear. The CDR3 contains 13 residues. Germline V gene data show CDR1 as SGHTA and CDR2 as FQGNSA. V lost 2 bases to trimming and J lost 12 bases, with 14 bases between them. In DNA, the CDR3 is TGTGCCAGCAGCTTAATTCGGGTGAACCCGCAGTTCTTC. Encoded protein: CASSLIRVNPQFF.

This chain uses TRBV9 with TRBJ2-3, with 7 bases that match TRBD2. V lost 1 base and J lost 4; bases outside the gene matches: 9. The CDR3 contains 16 residues. Per the germline V gene, CDR1 is SGDLS and CDR2 is YYNGEE. CDR3 nucleotide sequence: TGTGCCAGCAGCGTACTTGGCGGGAGTTCTGCAGATACGCAGTATTTT. Translated, it gives CASSVLGGSSADTQYF.

This clone showed up many times. The chain is built from TRBV7-3 and TRBJ2-2, with 7 bases matching TRBD2. The trim removed 5 bases at V and 1 base at J, leaving 10 bases unmatched. The germline V gene has CDR1 SGHTA and CDR2 FQGTGA. The CDR3 spans 17 residues. In DNA, the CDR3 is TGTGCCAGCAGCCCGAGCCTGGGCGGGAGGAACACCGGGGAGCTGTTTTTT. It yields the protein CASSPSLGGRNTGELFF.

This clone has only a few counts. The V and J genes are TRBV6-1 and TRBJ1-5; TRBD1 aligns across 11 bases. Germline assignment: CDR1 MNHNS and CDR2 SASEGT. The CDR3 is 15 amino acids. Trimming cost V 4 bases and J 6 bases; bases outside gene matches: 5. The CDR3 reads CASSARTGGSQPQHF. In nucleotides, the CDR3 is TGTGCCAGCAGTGCCCGGACAGGGGGCTCTCAGCCCCAGCATTTT.

The DNA for the CDR3 is TGTGCCAGCAGTGACAAGTCTGTCAGGACCGGGGAGCTGTTTTTT. This gives the protein CASSDKSVRTGELFF. The chain has TRBV2 and TRBJ2-2; unclear D gene. The V end was cut by 3 bases, the J end by 5 bases, with 13 bases between. Looked up from germline, CDR1 is SNHLY and CDR2 is FYNNEI. The CDR3 sequence is 15 residues long.

This sequence joins TRBV5-1 and TRBJ1-1; the D is unclear. This CDR3 has 14 residues. Germline V gene lookup returns CDR1 SGHRS and CDR2 YFSETQ. V lost 3 bases and J 1 base, leaving 10 bases between the germline ends. The CDR3: CASSSSVPNTEAFF. The CDR3 bases are TGCGCCAGCAGCTCGTCGGTCCCGAACACTGAAGCTTTCTTT. The entire variable domain, with the rest obtained from reference TRBV5-1 and TRBJ1-1, is as follows: KAGVTQTPRYLIKTRGQQVTLSCSPISGHRSVSWYQQTPGQGLQFLFEYFSETQRNKGNFPGRFSGRQFSNSRSEMNVSTLELGDSALYLCASSSSVPNTEAFFGQGTRLTVV.

This rearrangement joins TRBV5-3 to TRBJ1-6; perhaps TRBD1 as D (5 bases). TRBV5-3 is marked as an open reading frame, function uncertain. This CDR3 contains 13 residues. CDR3 sequence: CGGGGSHNSPLHF. The CDR3, as DNA: TGTGGCGGCGGGGGATCCCATAATTCACCCCTCCACTTT.

This sequence joins TRBV10-3 and TRBJ1-2; TRBD1 might be the D (6 bases). Trimming stripped 4 bases from V and 4 bases from J, with 13 bases between. Germline-derived CDR1 and CDR2 are ENHRY and SYGVKD. CDR3 length equals 14 residues. CDR3 residues: CAISAPGVSYGYTF. DNA for the CDR3: TGTGCCATCAGTGCCCCAGGGGTAAGCTATGGCTACACCTTC.